This TCR beta chain originates from a study of blood T cell repertoires in COVID-19. Study context: T cells, B-cell-depleted T cells, or PBMCs provided the cDNA or gDNA that served as material.

The CDR3 has 15 amino acids. J gave up 8 bases and V 1 base, and 10 bases lay outside the gene matches. Germline loops: CDR1 SGHRS, CDR2 YFSETQ. The repertoire was sequenced with immunoSEQ multiplex PCR; TCRdb's copy has only in-frame clones and lacks some. The repertoire holds 370,000 or so clones, with roughly 77% as singletons. The rearrangement links TRBV5-1 to TRBJ1-1; TRBD1 aligns across 8 bases. The source is a human donor with acute or convalescent COVID-19. The donor label of this sample is uncertain. The material sequenced was peripheral blood. CDR3 coding DNA: TGCGCCAGCAGCTTGATACAGGGGGGCCTTCTCGAAGCTTTCTTT. This sequence encodes CASSLIQGGLLEAFF. Using reference TRBV5-1 and TRBJ1-1 for the parts outside the CDR3, the full variable domain is KAGVTQTPRYLIKTRGQQVTLSCSPISGHRSVSWYQQTPGQGLQFLFEYFSETQRNKGNFPGRFSGRQFSNSRSEMNVSTLELGDSALYLCASSLIQGGLLEAFFGQGTRLTVV.